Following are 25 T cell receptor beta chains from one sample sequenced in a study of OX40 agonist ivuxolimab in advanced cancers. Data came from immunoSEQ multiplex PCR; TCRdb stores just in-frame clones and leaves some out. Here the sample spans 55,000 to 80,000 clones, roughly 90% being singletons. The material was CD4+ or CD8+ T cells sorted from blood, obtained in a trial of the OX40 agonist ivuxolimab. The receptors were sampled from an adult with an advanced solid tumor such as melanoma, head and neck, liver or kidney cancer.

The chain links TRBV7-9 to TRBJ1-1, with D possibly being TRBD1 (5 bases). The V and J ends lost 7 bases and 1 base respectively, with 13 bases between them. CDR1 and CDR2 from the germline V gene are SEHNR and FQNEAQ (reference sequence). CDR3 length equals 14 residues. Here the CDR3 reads CASTPGRTNTEAFF. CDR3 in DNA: TGTGCCAGCACACCGGGACGGACGAACACTGAAGCTTTCTTT.

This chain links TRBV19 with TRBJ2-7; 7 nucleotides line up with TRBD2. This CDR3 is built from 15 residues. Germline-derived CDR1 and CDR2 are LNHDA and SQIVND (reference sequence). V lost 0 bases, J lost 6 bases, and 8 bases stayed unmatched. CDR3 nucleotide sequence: TGTGCCAGTAGTATAGATCGAGGCGGGAGAGGCGAGCAGTACTTC. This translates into CASSIDRGGRGEQYF.

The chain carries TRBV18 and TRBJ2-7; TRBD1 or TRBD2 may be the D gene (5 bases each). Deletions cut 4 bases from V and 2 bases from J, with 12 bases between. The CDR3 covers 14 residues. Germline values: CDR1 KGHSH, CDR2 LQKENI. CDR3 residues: CASSLWDGPYEQYF. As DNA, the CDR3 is TGTGCCAGCTCACTATGGGACGGTCCCTACGAGCAGTACTTC.

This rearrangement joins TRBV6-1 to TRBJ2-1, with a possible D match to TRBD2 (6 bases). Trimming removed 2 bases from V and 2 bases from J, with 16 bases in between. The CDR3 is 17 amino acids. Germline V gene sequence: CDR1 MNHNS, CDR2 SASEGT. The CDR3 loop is CASSEFGGIVAYNEQFF. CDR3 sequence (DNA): TGTGCCAGCAGTGAATTTGGGGGGATAGTGGCCTACAATGAGCAGTTCTTC.

The CDR3 sequence is CSVRTSTGGYGYTF. The CDR3 region has the DNA TGCAGCGTGAGAACATCGACAGGAGGTTACGGCTACACCTTC. V usage is TRBV29-1 and J usage is TRBJ1-2, with D possibly being TRBD1 (6 bases). V gave up 6 bases and J gave up 8 bases, with 22 bases separating them. The CDR3 loop spans 14 amino acids. The germline V gene encodes CDR1 SQVTM and CDR2 ANQGSEA.

DNA for the CDR3: TGTGCCAGCAGCTTAGGGCTAGGAATCCCCTACGAGCAGTACTTC. This translates into CASSLGLGIPYEQYF. The rearrangement joins TRBV11-2 to TRBJ2-7, with unresolved D. Germline values: CDR1 SGHAT, CDR2 FQNNGV. Deletions cut 1 base from V and 2 bases from J, with 12 bases between. CDR3 length: 15 residues.

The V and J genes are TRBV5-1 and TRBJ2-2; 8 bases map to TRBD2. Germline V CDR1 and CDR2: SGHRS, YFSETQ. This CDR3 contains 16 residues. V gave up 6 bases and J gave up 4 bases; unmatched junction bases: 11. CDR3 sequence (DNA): TGCGCCAGCAAAGACGGGAGGGCCGCAGGCACCGGGGAGCTGTTTTTT. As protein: CASKDGRAAGTGELFF.

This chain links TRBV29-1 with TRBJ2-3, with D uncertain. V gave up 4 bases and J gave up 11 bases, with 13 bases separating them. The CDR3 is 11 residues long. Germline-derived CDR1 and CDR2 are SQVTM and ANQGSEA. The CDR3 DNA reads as TGCAGCGTTGTTGGCCTAGGCGGGCAGTATTTT. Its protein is CSVVGLGGQYF.

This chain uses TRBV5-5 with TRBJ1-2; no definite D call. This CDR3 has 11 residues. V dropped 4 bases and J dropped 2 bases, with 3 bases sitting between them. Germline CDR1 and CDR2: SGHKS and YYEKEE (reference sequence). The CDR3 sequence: CASSLNYGYTF. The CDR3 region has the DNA TGTGCCAGCAGCCTGAACTATGGCTACACCTTC. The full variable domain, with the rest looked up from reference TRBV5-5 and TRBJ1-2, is DAGVTQSPTHLIKTRGQQVTLRCSPISGHKSVSWYQQVLGQGPQFIFQYYEKEERGRGNFPDRFSARQFPNYSSELNVNALLLGDSALYLCASSLNYGYTFGSGTRLTVV.

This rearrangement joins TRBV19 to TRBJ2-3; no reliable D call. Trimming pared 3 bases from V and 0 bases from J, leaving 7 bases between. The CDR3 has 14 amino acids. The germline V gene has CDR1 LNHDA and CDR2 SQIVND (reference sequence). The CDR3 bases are TGTGCCAGTAGTATTCGATCCAGCACAGATACGCAGTATTTT. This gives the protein CASSIRSSTDTQYF.

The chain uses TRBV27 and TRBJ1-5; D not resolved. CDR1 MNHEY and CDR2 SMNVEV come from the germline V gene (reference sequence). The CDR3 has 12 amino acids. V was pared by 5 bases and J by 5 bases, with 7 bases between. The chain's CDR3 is CASSTQDQPQHF. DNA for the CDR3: TGTGCCAGCAGTACGCAGGATCAGCCCCAGCATTTT.

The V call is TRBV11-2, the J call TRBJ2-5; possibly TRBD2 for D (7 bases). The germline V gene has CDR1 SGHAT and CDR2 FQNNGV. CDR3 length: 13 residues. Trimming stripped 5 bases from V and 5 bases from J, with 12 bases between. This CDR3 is CASSLGGQETQYF. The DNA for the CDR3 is TGTGCCAGCAGCCTCGGGGGGCAGGAGACCCAGTACTTC.

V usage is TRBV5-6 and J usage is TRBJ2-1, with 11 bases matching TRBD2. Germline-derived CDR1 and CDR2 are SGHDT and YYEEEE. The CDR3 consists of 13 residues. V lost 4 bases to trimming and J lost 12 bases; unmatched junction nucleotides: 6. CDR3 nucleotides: TGTGCCAGCAGCCTACTAGCGGGAGAGACGCAGTTCTTC. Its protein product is CASSLLAGETQFF. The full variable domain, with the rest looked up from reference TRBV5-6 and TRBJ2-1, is DAGVTQSPTHLIKTRGQQVTLRCSPKSGHDTVSWYQQALGQGPQFIFQYYEEEERQRGNFPDRFSGHQFPNYSSELNVNALLLGDSALYLCASSLLAGETQFFGPGTRLTVL.

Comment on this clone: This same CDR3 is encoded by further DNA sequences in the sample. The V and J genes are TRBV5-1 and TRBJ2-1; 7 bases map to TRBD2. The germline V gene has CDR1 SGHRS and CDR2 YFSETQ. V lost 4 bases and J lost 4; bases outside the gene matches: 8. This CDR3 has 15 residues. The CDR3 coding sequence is TGCGCCAGCAGCCTAGCTAGCGGAGATTACAATGAGCAGTTCTTC. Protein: CASSLASGDYNEQFF.

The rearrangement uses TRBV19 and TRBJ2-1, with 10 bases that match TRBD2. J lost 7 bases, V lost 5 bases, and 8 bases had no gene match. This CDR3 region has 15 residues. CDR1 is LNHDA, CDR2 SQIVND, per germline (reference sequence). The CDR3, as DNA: TGTGCCAGTAGTCAAGCGGGAGGGCCGGGTAATGAGCAGTTCTTC. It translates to CASSQAGGPGNEQFF.

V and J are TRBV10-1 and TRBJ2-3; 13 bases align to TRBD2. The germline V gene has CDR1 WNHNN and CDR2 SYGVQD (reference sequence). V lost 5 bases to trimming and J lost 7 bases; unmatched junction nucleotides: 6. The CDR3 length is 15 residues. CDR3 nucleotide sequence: TGCGCCAGCAGTTTCGGACTAGCGGGAGAGAATACGCAGTATTTT. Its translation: CASSFGLAGENTQYF.

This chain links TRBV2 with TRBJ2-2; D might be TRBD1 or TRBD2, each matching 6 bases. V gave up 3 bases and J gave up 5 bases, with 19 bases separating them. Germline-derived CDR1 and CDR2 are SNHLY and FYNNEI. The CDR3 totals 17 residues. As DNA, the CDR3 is TGTGCCAGCAGTGATCGTAGTGCGGGACATCTGACCGGGGAGCTGTTTTTT. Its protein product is CASSDRSAGHLTGELFF.

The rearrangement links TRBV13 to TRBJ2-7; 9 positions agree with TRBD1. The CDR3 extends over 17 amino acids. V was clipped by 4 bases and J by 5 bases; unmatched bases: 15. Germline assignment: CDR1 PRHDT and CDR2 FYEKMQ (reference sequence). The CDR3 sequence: CASSSRWGDRVGDEQYF. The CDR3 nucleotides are TGTGCCAGCAGCTCACGCTGGGGGGACAGGGTGGGTGACGAGCAGTACTTC. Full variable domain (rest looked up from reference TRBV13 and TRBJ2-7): AAGVIQSPRHLIKEKRETATLKCYPIPRHDTVYWYQQGPGQDPQFLISFYEKMQSDKGSIPDRFSAQQFSDYHSELNMSSLELGDSALYFCASSSRWGDRVGDEQYFGPGTRLTVT.

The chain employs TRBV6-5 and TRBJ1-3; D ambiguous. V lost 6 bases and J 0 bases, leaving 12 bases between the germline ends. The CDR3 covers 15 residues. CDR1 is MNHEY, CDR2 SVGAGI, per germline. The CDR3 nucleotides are TGTGCCAGCAGGACCGGGCCAAGCTCTGGAAACACCATATATTTT. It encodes CASRTGPSSGNTIYF.

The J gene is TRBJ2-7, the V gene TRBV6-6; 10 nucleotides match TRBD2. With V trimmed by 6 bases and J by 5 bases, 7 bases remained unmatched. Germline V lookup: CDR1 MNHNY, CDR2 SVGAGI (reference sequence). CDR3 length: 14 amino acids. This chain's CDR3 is CASRRASGSHEQYF. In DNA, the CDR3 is TGTGCCAGCAGAAGGGCTAGCGGGAGCCACGAGCAGTACTTC.

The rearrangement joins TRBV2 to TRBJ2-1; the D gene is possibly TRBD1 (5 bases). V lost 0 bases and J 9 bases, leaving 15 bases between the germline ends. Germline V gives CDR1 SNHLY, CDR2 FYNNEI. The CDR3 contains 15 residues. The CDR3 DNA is TGTGCCAGCAGTGAAGCGCCCAGGGTGTACGGTGAGCAGTTCTTC. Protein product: CASSEAPRVYGEQFF.

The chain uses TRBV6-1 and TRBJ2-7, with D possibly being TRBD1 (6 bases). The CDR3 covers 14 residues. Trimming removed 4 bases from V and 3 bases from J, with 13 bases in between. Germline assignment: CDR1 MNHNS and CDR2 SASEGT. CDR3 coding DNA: TGTGCCAGCAGTGGACAGGAGACAAACTACGAGCAGTACTTC. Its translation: CASSGQETNYEQYF.

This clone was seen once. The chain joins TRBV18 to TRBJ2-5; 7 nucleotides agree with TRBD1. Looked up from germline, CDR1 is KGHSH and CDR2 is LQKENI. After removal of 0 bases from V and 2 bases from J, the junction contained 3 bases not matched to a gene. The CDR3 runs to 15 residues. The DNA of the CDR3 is TGTGCCAGCTCACCACCGGGACAGCCACAAGAGACCCAGTACTTC. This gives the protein CASSPPGQPQETQYF.

This CDR3 is CASSLDRFTDTQYF. The DNA of the CDR3 is TGTGCCAGCAGCTTGGACAGGTTCACAGATACGCAGTATTTT. V usage is TRBV7-2 and J usage is TRBJ2-3, with TRBD1 matching 7 bases. CDR3 size: 14 residues. Germline lookup yields CDR1 SGHTA and CDR2 FQGNSA. J was trimmed by 2 bases and V by 3 bases; bases with no gene match: 2.

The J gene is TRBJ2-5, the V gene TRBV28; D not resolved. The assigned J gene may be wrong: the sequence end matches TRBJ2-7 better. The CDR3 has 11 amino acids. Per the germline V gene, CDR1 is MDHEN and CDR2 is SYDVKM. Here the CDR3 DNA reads TGTGCCAGCAGTTCCCCCTACGAGCAGTACTTC. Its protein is CASSSPYEQYF.